This T cell receptor (beta chain) came from a study of blood T cell repertoires in COVID-19 (dated by TCRdb to 2020 to 2021). In the study overall: The collaborator samples originated in the United States, Italy and Spain and spanned the acute and convalescent phases of COVID-19. A freely available public database, intended as a resource for researchers studying the immune response to SARS-CoV-2, is where the repertoires were released. Where HLA class I and class II types were available, the types were taken from metadata supplied by the sample provider, not from assay-based typing. The sample metadata nearly always contained a de-identified subject ID, COVID-19 status, age in years and sex. Samples came from the ongoing ImmuneRACE study (first 160 participants) plus 1,254 subjects from 6 global collaborators. Deeply sampled blood TCRbeta repertoires from subjects exposed to, actively infected with, or recovered from COVID-19 were included in the dataset. The material from the prospective study consisted of cDNA or gDNA derived from T cells, B-cell-depleted T cells, or PBMCs.

Enrolling through a virtual design, the prospective study's participants ranged in age from roughly 18 to 89 years and lived across 20 to 25 United States geographic areas. In the prospective study, participants were assigned to cohorts based on the clinical history participants reported in a screening survey and a study questionnaire. Recovered participants in ImmuneRACE Cohort 3 were defined as having two consecutive negative NP/OP PCR tests, clearance from a healthcare professional, or resolution of symptoms. In the prospective study, whole blood, serum and a nasopharyngeal or oropharyngeal swab were collected from each participant by mobile phlebotomists. Additional blood draws and questionnaires over a 2-month period could optionally be provided by prospective study participants. Blood samples from the prospective study were shipped frozen or at room temperature prior to DNA extraction. As regards this clone: This receptor's antigen is unknown. It has no much larger one-base neighbor in the sample; base qualities were not kept.

TCRbeta CDR3 regions were amplified from genomic DNA by means of the immunoSEQ Assay, a bias-controlled multiplex PCR. Turning to the authors' computational methods: The number of nucleated cells in each sample was estimated from the amplification of reference gene primers within the assay. To quantify the absolute abundance of each unique TCRbeta CDR3 rearrangement, sequence reads were collapsed and filtered. For each sample, productive Simpson clonality was calculated as the square root of Simpson's diversity index across productive rearrangements. What TCRdb holds here is the immuneACCESS table cut down to in-frame rearrangements. Part of the clones is not present; checked against another copy, under half of the missing clones reflect an unresolved V gene, and the others are unexplained. For V, J and clone size, that table is used; D and trimming come from the DNA. This sample holds around 160,000 clones; over 70% were observed only once. The ten largest clones take up roughly 3.5% of the sample.

Broader findings and caveats from the paper: How much clinical and demographic metadata was included differed by source and by participant, and the metadata was provided uncurated.

V is trimmed back by 4 bases and J by 3 bases, and the junction contains 7 bases that no gene match accounts for. In the germline V gene, CDR1 corresponds to SGHAT and CDR2 to FQNNGV. The CDR3 covers 18 residues, taking in both the cysteine and the phenylalanine. Only the CDR3 portion is preserved as DNA: 54 bases, with reading frame beginning at the first base. The chain is made from TRBV11-2 and TRBJ2-3; 16 bases in the middle match TRBD2. The specimen sequenced was PBMCs or T cells enriched from blood (not recorded which). The source of this sequence is a woman aged 60 to 75 who had recovered from COVID-19. The CDR3 reads CASSSGLAGGRGTDTQYF. In nucleotides, the sequence is TGTGCCAGCAGCTCGGGACTAGCGGGGGGGCGTGGGACAGATACGCAGTATTTT.